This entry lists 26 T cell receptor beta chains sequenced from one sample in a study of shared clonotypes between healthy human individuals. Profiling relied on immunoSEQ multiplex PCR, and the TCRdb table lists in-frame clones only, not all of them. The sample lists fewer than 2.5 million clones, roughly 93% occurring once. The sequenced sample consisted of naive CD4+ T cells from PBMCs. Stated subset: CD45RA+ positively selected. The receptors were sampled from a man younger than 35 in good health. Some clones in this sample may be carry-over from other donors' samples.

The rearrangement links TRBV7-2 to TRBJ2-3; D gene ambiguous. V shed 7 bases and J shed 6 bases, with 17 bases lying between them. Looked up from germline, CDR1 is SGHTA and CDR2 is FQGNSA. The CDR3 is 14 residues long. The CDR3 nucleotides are TGTGCCAGCACCCTTATCCGGGCTTCCGATACGCAGTATTTT. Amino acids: CASTLIRASDTQYF.

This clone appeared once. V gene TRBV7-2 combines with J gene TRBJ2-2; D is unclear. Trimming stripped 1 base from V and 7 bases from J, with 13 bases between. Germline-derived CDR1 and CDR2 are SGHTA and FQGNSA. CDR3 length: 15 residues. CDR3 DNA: TGTGCCAGCAGCTTAGATTGGGGTAGGATCGGGGAGCTGTTTTTT. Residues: CASSLDWGRIGELFF.

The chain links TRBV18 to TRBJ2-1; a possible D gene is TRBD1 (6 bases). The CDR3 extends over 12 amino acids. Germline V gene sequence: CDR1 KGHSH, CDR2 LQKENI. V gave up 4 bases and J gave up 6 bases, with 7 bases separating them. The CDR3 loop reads CASSRDINEQFF. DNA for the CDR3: TGTGCCAGCTCACGGGACATCAATGAGCAGTTCTTC. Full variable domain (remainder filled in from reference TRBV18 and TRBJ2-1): NAGVMQNPRHLVRRRGQEARLRCSPMKGHSHVYWYRQLPEEGLKFMVYLQKENIIDESGMPKERFSAEFPKEGPSILRIQQVVRGDSAAYFCASSRDINEQFFGPGTRLTVL.

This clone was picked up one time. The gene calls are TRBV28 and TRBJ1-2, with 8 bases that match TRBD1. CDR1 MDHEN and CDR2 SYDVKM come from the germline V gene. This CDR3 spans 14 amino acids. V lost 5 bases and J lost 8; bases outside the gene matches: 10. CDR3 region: CASSEYRGWWGYTF. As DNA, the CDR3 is TGTGCCAGCAGTGAATACAGGGGGTGGTGGGGCTACACCTTC.

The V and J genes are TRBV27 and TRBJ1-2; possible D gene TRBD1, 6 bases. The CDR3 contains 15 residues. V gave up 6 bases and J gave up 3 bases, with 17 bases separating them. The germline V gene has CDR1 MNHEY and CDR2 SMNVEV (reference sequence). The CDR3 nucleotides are TGTGCCAGCAGCACTTTAGGGGGGAACGACTATGGCTACACCTTC. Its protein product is CASSTLGGNDYGYTF.

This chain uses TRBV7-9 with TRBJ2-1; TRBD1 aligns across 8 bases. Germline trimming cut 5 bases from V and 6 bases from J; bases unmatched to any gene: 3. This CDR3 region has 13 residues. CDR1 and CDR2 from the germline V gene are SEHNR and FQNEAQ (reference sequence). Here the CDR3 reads CASSPGQGNEQFF. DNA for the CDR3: TGTGCCAGCAGCCCTGGACAGGGCAATGAGCAGTTCTTC.

In nucleotides, the CDR3 is TGTGCCAGCGGCCGCAGCGGGAGTTCCAAAAACATTCAGTACTTC. The encoded protein is CASGRSGSSKNIQYF. The chain recombines TRBV6-5 with TRBJ2-4, with TRBD2 identical over 8 bases. This CDR3 is built from 15 residues. Trimming at V came to 8 bases and at J to 2 bases, leaving 8 bases not matched to a gene. Germline V lookup: CDR1 MNHEY, CDR2 SVGAGI.

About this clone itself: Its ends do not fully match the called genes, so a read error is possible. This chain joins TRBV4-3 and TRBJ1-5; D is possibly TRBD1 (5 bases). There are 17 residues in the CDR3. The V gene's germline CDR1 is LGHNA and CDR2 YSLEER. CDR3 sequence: CASSEEYGGWSNQPQHF. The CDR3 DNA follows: TGCGCCAGCAGCGAAGAGTACGGGGGTTGGTCAAATCAGCCCCAGCATTTT.

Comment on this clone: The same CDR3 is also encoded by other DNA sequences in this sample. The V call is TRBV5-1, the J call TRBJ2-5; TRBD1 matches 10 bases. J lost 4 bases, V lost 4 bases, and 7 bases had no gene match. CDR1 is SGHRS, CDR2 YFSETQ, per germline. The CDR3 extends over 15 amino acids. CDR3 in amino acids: CASSLRTGGGETQYF. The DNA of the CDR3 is TGCGCCAGCAGCCTACGGACAGGGGGAGGAGAGACCCAGTACTTC.

This chain's CDR3 is CASSLEQGAKTQYF. DNA of the CDR3: TGTGCCAGCAGCTTAGAACAGGGGGCGAAGACCCAGTACTTC. The chain employs TRBV7-2 and TRBJ2-5, with 9 bases aligning to TRBD1. Germline V gives CDR1 SGHTA, CDR2 FQGNSA. The CDR3 consists of 14 residues. With V trimmed by 1 base and J by 6 bases, 3 bases remained unmatched.

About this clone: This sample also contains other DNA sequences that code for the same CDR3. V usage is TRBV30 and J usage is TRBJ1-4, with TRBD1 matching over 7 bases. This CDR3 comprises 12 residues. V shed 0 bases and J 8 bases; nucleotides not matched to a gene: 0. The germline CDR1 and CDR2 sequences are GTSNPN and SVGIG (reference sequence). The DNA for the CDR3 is TGTGCCTGGAGTGTAGGGGGCGAAAAACTGTTTTTT. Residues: CAWSVGGEKLFF. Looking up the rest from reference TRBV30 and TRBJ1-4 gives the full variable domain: SQTIHQWPATLVQPVGSPLSLECTVEGTSNPNLYWYRQAAGRGLQLLFYSVGIGQISSEVPQNLSASRPQDRQFILSSKKLLLSDSGFYLCAWSVGGEKLFFGSGTQLSVL.

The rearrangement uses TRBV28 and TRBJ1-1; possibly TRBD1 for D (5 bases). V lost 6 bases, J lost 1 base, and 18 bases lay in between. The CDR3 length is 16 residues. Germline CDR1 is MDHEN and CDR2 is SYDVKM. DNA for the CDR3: TGTGCCAGCAGACTTGATGGGGCAGGGAAGAACACTGAAGCTTTCTTT. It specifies CASRLDGAGKNTEAFF.

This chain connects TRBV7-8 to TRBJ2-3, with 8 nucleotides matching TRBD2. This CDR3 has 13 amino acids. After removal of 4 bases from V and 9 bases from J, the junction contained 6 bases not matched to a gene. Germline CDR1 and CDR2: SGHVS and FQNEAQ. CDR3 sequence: CASSYSREVTQYF. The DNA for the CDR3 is TGTGCCAGCAGCTACTCGCGGGAGGTGACGCAGTATTTT.

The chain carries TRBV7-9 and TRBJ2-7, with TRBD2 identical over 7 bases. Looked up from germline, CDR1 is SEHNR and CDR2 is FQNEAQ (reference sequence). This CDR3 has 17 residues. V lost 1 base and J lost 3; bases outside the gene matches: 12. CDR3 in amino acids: CASSLGIPGLPNYEQYF. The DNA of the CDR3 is TGTGCCAGCAGCTTAGGGATACCGGGACTACCGAACTACGAGCAGTACTTC.

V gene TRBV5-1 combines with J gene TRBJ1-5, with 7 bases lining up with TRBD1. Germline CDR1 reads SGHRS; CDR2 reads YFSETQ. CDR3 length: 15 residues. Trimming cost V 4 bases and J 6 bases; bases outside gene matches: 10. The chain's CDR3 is CASSPEGQPGQPQHF. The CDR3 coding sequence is TGCGCCAGCAGCCCGGAGGGACAGCCCGGTCAGCCCCAGCATTTT.

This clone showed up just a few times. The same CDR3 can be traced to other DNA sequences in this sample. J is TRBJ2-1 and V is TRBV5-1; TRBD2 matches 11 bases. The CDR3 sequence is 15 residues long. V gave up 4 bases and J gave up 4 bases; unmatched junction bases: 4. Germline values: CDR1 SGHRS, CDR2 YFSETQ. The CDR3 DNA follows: TGCGCCAGCAGCCCCGGGACTAGCGGATACAATGAGCAGTTCTTC. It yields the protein CASSPGTSGYNEQFF.

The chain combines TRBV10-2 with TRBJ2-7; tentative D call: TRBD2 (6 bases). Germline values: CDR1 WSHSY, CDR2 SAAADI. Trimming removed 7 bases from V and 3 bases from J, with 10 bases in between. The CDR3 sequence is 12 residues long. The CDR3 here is CASTRDFYEQYF. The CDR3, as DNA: TGCGCCAGCACGCGGGACTTCTACGAGCAGTACTTC.

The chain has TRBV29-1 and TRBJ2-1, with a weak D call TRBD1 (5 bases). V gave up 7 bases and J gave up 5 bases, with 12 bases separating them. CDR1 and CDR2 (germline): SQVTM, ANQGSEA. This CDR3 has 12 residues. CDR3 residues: CSAAQADNEQFF. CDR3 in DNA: TGCAGCGCCGCACAGGCGGACAATGAGCAGTTCTTC.

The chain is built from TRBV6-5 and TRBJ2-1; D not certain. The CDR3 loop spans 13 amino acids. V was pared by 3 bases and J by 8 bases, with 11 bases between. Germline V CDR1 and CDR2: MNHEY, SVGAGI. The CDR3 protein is CASSYRTNHEQFF. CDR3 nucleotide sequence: TGTGCCAGCAGTTATAGGACCAACCATGAGCAGTTCTTC.

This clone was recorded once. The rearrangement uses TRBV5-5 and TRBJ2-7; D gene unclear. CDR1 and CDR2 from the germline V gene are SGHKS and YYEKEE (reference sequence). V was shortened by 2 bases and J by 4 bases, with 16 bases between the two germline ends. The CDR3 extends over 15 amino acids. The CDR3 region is CASSFPETVGYEQYF. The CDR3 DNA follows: TGTGCCAGCAGCTTCCCTGAGACCGTGGGGTACGAGCAGTACTTC.

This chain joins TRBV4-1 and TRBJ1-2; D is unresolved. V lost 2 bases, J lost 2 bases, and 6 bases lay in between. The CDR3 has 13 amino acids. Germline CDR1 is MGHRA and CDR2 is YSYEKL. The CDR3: CASSQFKNYGYTF. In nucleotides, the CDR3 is TGCGCCAGCAGCCAATTCAAGAACTATGGCTACACCTTC.

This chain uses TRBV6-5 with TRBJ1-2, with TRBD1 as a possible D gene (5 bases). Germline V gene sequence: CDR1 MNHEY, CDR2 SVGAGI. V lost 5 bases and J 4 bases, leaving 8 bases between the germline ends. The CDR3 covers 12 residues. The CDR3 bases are TGTGCCAGCAGTCTTGACAGCTATGGCTACACCTTC. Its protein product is CASSLDSYGYTF.

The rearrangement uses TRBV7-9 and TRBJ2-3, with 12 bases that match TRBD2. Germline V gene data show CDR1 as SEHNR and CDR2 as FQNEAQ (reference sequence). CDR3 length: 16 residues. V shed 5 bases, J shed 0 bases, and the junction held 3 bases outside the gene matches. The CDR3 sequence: CASSQGTSGSTDTQYF. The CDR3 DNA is TGTGCCAGCAGCCAGGGGACTAGCGGGAGCACAGATACGCAGTATTTT.

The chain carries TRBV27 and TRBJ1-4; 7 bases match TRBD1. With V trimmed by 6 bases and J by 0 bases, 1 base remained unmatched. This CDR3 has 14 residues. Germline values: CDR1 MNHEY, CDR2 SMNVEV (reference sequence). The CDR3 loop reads CASRGTATNEKLFF. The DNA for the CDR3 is TGTGCCAGCAGGGGGACAGCAACTAATGAAAAACTGTTTTTT.

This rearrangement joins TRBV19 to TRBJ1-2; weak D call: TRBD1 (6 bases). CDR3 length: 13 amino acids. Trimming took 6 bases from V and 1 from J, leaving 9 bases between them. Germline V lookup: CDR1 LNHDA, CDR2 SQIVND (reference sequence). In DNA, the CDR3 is TGTGCCAGTAGGGGGACACTTAACTATGGCTACACCTTC. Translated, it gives CASRGTLNYGYTF.

The DNA for the CDR3 is TGTGCCAGCAGCGCCCCAGGACTAGTCTTCGGGGAGCTGTTTTTT. This translates into CASSAPGLVFGELFF. The chain employs TRBV9 and TRBJ2-2, with 7 bases identical to TRBD2. The CDR3 loop spans 15 amino acids. CDR1 SGDLS and CDR2 YYNGEE come from the germline V gene. V lost 3 bases and J lost 7; bases outside the gene matches: 9.